This TCR beta chain is from a study of blood T cells in healthy people across ages. Each donor had around 11 milliliters of peripheral blood drawn. Germline CDR1 is SQVTM and CDR2 is ANQGSEA. 14 amino acids form the CDR3, both terminal residues included. Study-wide findings and caveats: Estimates of diversity drawn from one million T cells were considered underestimates.

The second PCR ran about 6 to 12 cycles with a sample-barcoded 5' primer and J-beta primers. Every sample gave at least 3 million paired-end reads containing CDR3. TCRdb passed the 5' RACE reads through MiXCR, listing each CDR3 protein once. The data contain about 2 million distinct CDR3 sequences, 49% of them singletons. There are a few counts of this clonotype. Its antigen remains unknown. The DNA is left out, because the CDR3 cannot be placed on it with certainty; the CDR3 is given as TCRdb lists it. Sequencing input: blood. The TCR originated in a woman between 35 and 50 years old in good health. The chain joins TRBV29-1 to TRBJ1-2; the D call TRBD1 from the table was never checked on the DNA. The CDR3 sequence: CSVEVGGGSYGYTF.